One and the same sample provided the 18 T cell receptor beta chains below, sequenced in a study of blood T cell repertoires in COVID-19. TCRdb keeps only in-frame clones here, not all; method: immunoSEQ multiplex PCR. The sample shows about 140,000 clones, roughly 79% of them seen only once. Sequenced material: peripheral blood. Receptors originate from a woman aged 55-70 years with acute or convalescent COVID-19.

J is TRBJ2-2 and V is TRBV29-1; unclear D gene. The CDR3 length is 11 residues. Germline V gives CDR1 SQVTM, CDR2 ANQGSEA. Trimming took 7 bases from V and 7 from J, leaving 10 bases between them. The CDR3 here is CSGWAGGELFF. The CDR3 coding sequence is TGCAGCGGGTGGGCAGGCGGGGAGCTGTTTTTT.

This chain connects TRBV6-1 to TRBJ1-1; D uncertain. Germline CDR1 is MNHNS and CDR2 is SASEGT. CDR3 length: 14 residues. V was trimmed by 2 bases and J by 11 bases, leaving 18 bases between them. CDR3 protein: CASSELWRARAAFF. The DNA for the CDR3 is TGTGCCAGCAGTGAATTATGGAGGGCCCGCGCGGCTTTCTTT.

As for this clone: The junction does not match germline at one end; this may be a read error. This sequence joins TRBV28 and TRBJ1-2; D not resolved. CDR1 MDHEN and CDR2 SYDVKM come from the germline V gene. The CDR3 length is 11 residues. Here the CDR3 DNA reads TGTGCCGTCAGACGAGGGAAGGCTCTGTCCTTC. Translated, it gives CAVRRGKALSF.

The CDR3 sequence: CASSQEGSRNEQFF. In nucleotides, the CDR3 is TGCGCCAGCAGCCAAGAGGGCAGTCGAAATGAGCAGTTCTTC. V usage is TRBV4-1 and J usage is TRBJ2-1; no firm D call. The CDR3 is made up of 14 amino acids. With 0 bases removed from V and 7 bases from J, the gap between germline ends came to 10 bases. Germline CDR1 is MGHRA and CDR2 is YSYEKL.

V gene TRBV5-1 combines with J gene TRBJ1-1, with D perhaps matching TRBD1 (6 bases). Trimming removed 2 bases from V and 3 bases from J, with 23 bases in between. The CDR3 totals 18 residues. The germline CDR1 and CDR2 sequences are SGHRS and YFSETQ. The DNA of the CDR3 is TGCGCCAGCAGCTTATCGGACAGCCGGGGCCTAAAAGACACTGAAGCTTTCTTT. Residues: CASSLSDSRGLKDTEAFF.

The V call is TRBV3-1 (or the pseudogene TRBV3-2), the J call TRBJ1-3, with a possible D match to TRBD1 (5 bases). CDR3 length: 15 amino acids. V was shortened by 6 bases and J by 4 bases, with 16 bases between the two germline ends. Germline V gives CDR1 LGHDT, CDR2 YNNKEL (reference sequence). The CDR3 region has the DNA TGTGCCAGCAGGGACAATAAGCAGCACGGAAACACCATATATTTT. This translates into CASRDNKQHGNTIYF.

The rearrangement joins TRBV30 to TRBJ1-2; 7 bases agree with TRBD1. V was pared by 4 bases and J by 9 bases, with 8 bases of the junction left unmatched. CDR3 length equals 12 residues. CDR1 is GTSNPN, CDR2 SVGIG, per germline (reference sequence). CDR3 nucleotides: TGTGCCTGGAACGATGACAGGGCTCGCTACACCTTC. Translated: CAWNDDRARYTF. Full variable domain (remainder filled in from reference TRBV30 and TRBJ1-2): SQTIHQWPATLVQPVGSPLSLECTVEGTSNPNLYWYRQAAGRGLQLLFYSVGIGQISSEVPQNLSASRPQDRQFILSSKKLLLSDSGFYLCAWNDDRARYTFGSGTRLTVV.

For the CDR3, the DNA is TGTGCCAGCAGTTACCCAGGGGGAAATTCACCCCTCCACTTT. Translated: CASSYPGGNSPLHF. V is TRBV6-5 and J is TRBJ1-6; 7 bases are shared with TRBD1. The germline V gene has CDR1 MNHEY and CDR2 SVGAGI. The trim removed 2 bases at V and 7 bases at J, leaving 2 bases unmatched. The CDR3 contains 14 residues.

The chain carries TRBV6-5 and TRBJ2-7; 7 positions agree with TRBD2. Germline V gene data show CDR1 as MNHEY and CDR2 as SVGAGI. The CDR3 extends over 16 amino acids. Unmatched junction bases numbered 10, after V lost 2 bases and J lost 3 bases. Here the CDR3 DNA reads TGTGCCAGCAGTTACGGTGGACTAGGTCCGGTCTACGAGCAGTACTTC. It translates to CASSYGGLGPVYEQYF.

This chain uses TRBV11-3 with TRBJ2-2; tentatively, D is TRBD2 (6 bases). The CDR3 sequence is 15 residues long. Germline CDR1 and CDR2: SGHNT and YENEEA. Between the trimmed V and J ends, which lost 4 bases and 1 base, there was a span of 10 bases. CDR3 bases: TGTGCCAGCAGCTCGACTAGATTGAACACCGGGGAGCTGTTTTTT. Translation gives CASSSTRLNTGELFF.

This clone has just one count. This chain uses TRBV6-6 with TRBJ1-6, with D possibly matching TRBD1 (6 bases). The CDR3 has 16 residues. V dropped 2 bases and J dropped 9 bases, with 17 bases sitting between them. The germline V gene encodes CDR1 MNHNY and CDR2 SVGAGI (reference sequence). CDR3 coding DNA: TGTGCCAGCAGTTACCTTGGGGGCCAGACAGGTTCACCCCTCCACTTT. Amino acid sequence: CASSYLGGQTGSPLHF.

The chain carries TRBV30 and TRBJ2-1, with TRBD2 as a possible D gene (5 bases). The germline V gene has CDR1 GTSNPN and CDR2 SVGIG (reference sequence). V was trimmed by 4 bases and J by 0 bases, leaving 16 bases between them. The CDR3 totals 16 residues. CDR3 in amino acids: CAWMATKRSSYNEQFF. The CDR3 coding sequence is TGTGCCTGGATGGCGACTAAAAGGAGCTCCTACAATGAGCAGTTCTTC.

For the CDR3, the DNA is TGTGCCAGCAGCCAAGATTTTGGTTCCCGGGTTAACAATGAGCAGTTCTTC. The encoded protein is CASSQDFGSRVNNEQFF. The V and J genes are TRBV3-1 (or the pseudogene TRBV3-2) and TRBJ2-1, with D unclear. This CDR3 has 17 amino acids. In germline, CDR1 is LGHDT, CDR2 YNNKEL (reference sequence). V lost 0 bases, J lost 5 bases, and 17 bases lay in between.

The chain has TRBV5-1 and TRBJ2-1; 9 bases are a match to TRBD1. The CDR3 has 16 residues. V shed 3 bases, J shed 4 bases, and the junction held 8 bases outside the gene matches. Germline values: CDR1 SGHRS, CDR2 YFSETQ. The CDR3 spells CASSWGGQGGYNEQFF. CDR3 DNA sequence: TGCGCCAGCAGCTGGGGGGGACAGGGAGGTTACAATGAGCAGTTCTTC.

CDR3 sequence reads: CASSHRGFYNEQFF. The CDR3 coding sequence is TGTGCCAGCAGCCACAGGGGGTTCTACAATGAGCAGTTCTTC. The chain employs TRBV5-6 and TRBJ2-1; 8 bases are a match to TRBD1. After removal of 4 bases from V and 3 bases from J, the junction contained 3 bases not matched to a gene. The CDR3 runs to 14 residues. CDR1 is SGHDT and CDR2 is YYEEEE in the germline V gene.

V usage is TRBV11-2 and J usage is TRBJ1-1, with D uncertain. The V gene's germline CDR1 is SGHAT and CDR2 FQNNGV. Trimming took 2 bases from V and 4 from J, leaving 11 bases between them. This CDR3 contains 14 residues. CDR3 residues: CASSLLGGGTEAFF. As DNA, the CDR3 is TGTGCCAGCAGCTTATTGGGAGGAGGCACTGAAGCTTTCTTT. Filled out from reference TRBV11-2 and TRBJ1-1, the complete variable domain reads EAGVAQSPRYKIIEKRQSVAFWCNPISGHATLYWYQQILGQGPKLLIQFQNNGVVDDSQLPKDRFSAERLKGVDSTLKIQPAKLEDSAVYLCASSLLGGGTEAFFGQGTRLTVV.

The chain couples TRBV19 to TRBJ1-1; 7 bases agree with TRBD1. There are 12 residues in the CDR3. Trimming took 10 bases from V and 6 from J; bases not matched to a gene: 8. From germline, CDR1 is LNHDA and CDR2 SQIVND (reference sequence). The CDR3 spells CATYRTGAEAFF. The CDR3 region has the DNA TGTGCCACATATCGGACAGGAGCTGAAGCTTTCTTT.

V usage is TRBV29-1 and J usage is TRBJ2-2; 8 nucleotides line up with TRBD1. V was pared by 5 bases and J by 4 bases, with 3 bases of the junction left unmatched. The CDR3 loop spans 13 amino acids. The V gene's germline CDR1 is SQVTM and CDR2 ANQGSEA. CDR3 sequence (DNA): TGCAGCGTTATCAGGGGGCTCACCGGGGAGCTGTTTTTT. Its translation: CSVIRGLTGELFF.